This entry lists 14 T cell receptor beta chains sequenced from one sample in a study of blood T cell repertoires in COVID-19. Clones were read by immunoSEQ multiplex PCR, and TCRdb kept only the in-frame ones, dropping some. There are 95,000 to 150,000 clones in the sample; about 80% occur only once, and around 15% lies in the top ten. Sequenced material: peripheral blood. The receptors were gathered from a man in his sixties with active or convalescent COVID-19.

The chain recombines TRBV10-3 with TRBJ2-7; 11 bases match TRBD2. V dropped 6 bases and J dropped 4; count of bases not matched to a gene: 5. Germline V gene sequence: CDR1 ENHRY, CDR2 SYGVKD. This CDR3 has 14 amino acids. The CDR3 reads CAIRDGTSGYEQYF. The CDR3 coding sequence is TGTGCCATCAGGGACGGGACTAGCGGTTACGAGCAGTACTTC.

V and J are TRBV30 and TRBJ2-7; 8 bases fit TRBD1. V gave up 0 bases and J gave up 2 bases; unmatched junction bases: 9. The germline gives CDR1 GTSNPN, CDR2 SVGIG (reference sequence). The CDR3 extends over 16 amino acids. CDR3: CAWSVIKTGDPYEQYF. CDR3 sequence (DNA): TGTGCCTGGAGTGTAATAAAGACAGGGGACCCCTACGAGCAGTACTTC. The full variable domain, rest sourced from reference TRBV30 and TRBJ2-7, is SQTIHQWPATLVQPVGSPLSLECTVEGTSNPNLYWYRQAAGRGLQLLFYSVGIGQISSEVPQNLSASRPQDRQFILSSKKLLLSDSGFYLCAWSVIKTGDPYEQYFGPGTRLTVT.

This clone was counted a single time. The J gene is TRBJ2-7, the V gene TRBV5-1, with 11 positions matching TRBD2. The CDR3 has 15 residues. Germline CDR1 reads SGHRS; CDR2 reads YFSETQ. The ends lost 4 bases at V and 2 bases at J; junction bases unmatched: 5. The DNA for the CDR3 is TGCGCCAGCAGCGAGGGGACTAGCGGAACCTACGAGCAGTACTTC. Translated, it gives CASSEGTSGTYEQYF.

The J gene is TRBJ2-3, the V gene TRBV5-5; D gene uncertain. The CDR3 runs 14 residues. V was shortened by 3 bases and J by 8 bases, with 16 bases between the two germline ends. CDR1 is SGHKS and CDR2 is YYEKEE in the germline V gene (reference sequence). CDR3 protein: CASSSDSRQGTQYF. In DNA, the CDR3 is TGTGCCAGCAGCTCCGACTCCCGCCAAGGTACGCAGTATTTT.

The chain carries TRBV7-2 and TRBJ1-2, with 8 bases lining up with TRBD1. The CDR3 loop spans 14 amino acids. V trimming: 5 bases; J trimming: 8 bases; junction bases outside the gene matches: 10. Germline V gene data show CDR1 as SGHTA and CDR2 as FQGNSA. CDR3 DNA sequence: TGTGCCAGCAGCCCCGCCCCAGGGGGCAGCGGCTACACCTTC. It specifies CASSPAPGGSGYTF.

J is TRBJ2-5 and V is TRBV7-2; 7 bases are shared with TRBD2. The germline CDR1 and CDR2 sequences are SGHTA and FQGNSA. V dropped 5 bases and J dropped 4; count of bases not matched to a gene: 7. The CDR3 runs to 14 residues. DNA for the CDR3: TGTGCCAGCAGCGCCACGGGGGGAGTAGAGACCCAGTACTTC. Translation: CASSATGGVETQYF. Full variable domain (remainder filled in from reference TRBV7-2 and TRBJ2-5): GAGVSQSPSNKVTEKGKDVELRCDPISGHTALYWYRQSLGQGLEFLIYFQGNSAPDKSGLPSDRFSAERTGGSVSTLTIQRTQQEDSAVYLCASSATGGVETQYFGPGTRLLVL.

The sample holds a few counts of this clone. The chain uses TRBV18 and TRBJ2-1, with D possibly being TRBD2 (5 bases). Trimming took 2 bases from V and 0 from J, leaving 5 bases between them. This CDR3 has 14 amino acids. Germline V gives CDR1 KGHSH, CDR2 LQKENI. CDR3 DNA: TGTGCCAGCTCACCAGGGAGCTCCTACAATGAGCAGTTCTTC. This gives the protein CASSPGSSYNEQFF.

The rearrangement uses TRBV15 and TRBJ1-1; D remains unclear. V was shortened by 5 bases and J by 0 bases, with 13 bases between the two germline ends. The CDR3 length is 15 residues. The V gene's germline CDR1 is LNHNV and CDR2 YYDKDF (reference sequence). DNA for the CDR3: TGTGCCACCAGCCCTTCAGGAAACATGAACACTGAAGCTTTCTTT. This sequence encodes CATSPSGNMNTEAFF.

This clone was recorded a few times. The rearrangement joins TRBV20-1 to TRBJ2-7; D might be TRBD2 (5 bases). Trimming took 6 bases from V and 3 from J, leaving 9 bases between them. CDR1 and CDR2 from the germline V gene are DFQATT and SNEGSKA (reference sequence). The CDR3 totals 11 residues. CDR3 amino acids: CSAGDFYEQYF. The DNA of the CDR3 is TGCAGTGCCGGGGATTTCTACGAGCAGTACTTC.

The CDR3 is CASSLGADTEAFF. The CDR3 DNA is TGTGCCAGCAGTTTAGGGGCAGACACTGAAGCTTTCTTT. V and J are TRBV27 and TRBJ1-1, with D tentatively TRBD1 (5 bases). Trimming pared 2 bases from V and 3 bases from J, leaving 7 bases between. The germline V gene encodes CDR1 MNHEY and CDR2 SMNVEV (reference sequence). This CDR3 is built from 13 residues.

This clone appeared a single time. J is TRBJ2-3 and V is TRBV7-3; D is ambiguous. There are 12 residues in the CDR3. Germline V gene data show CDR1 as SGHTA and CDR2 as FQGTGA. The V end was cut by 5 bases, the J end by 4 bases, with 7 bases between. As DNA, the CDR3 is TGTGCCAGCAGCGTAGGAGCAGATACGCAGTATTTT. Translation: CASSVGADTQYF.

V gene TRBV7-2 combines with J gene TRBJ2-7, with 8 bases identical to TRBD2. Germline trimming cut 3 bases from V and 4 bases from J; bases unmatched to any gene: 5. This CDR3 contains 14 residues. Germline values: CDR1 SGHTA, CDR2 FQGNSA. CDR3: CASSFSGIGYEQYF. CDR3 nucleotide sequence: TGTGCCAGCAGCTTTAGCGGGATTGGGTACGAGCAGTACTTC.

Only a few counts were recorded for this clone. The chain couples TRBV4-3 to TRBJ2-3; TRBD2 matches 12 bases. With 0 bases clipped from V and 4 bases from J, the junction kept 8 bases outside the gene matches. There are 18 residues in the CDR3. Germline V CDR1 and CDR2: LGHNA, YSLEER. The DNA for the CDR3 is TGCGCCAGCAGCCAAGACGCCCTAGCGGGAGGGCATCCAGATACGCAGTATTTT. As protein: CASSQDALAGGHPDTQYF.

The V gene is TRBV11-2, the J gene TRBJ2-3; 9 nucleotides agree with TRBD2. Germline lookup yields CDR1 SGHAT and CDR2 FQNNGV. The CDR3 is 17 amino acids. Trimming removed 1 base from V and 3 bases from J; junction bases left unmatched: 8. CDR3 nucleotide sequence: TGTGCCAGCAGCTTAGTTGGTAGTCTAGCGGGGACAGATACGCAGTATTTT. It translates to CASSLVGSLAGTDTQYF.